This entry features one TCR beta chain sequence. J gave up 5 bases and V 3 bases, and 13 bases lay outside the gene matches. Germline-derived CDR1 and CDR2 are SGHRS and YFSETQ. The CDR3 is 16 residues long. Method: immunoSEQ multiplex PCR; TCRdb's copy keeps in-frame clones and lacks some. The repertoire includes roughly 42,000 clones, roughly 84% of them detected once, and less than 15% sits in the top ten. The data were taken from a study of blood T cell repertoires in COVID-19. Sequencing input: peripheral blood. This TCR derives from a human donor in a cohort sampled during active COVID-19. The V gene is TRBV5-1, the J gene TRBJ2-7, with TRBD1 matching 8 bases. CDR3 coding DNA: TGCGCCAGCAGCTCCACCCCCGACAGGGGCCAGGACGAGCAGTACTTC. As protein: CASSSTPDRGQDEQYF.